The 29 T cell receptor beta chains below all came from one sample that was sequenced in a study of molecular identifiers for immune sequencing clone quantification. In TCRdb, the PCR reads were re-called with MiXCR into one record per CDR3 protein. The repertoire consists of around 460,000 distinct CDR3 sequences, with about a fifth occurring once and the leading ten covering 0.7% to 0.95%. The sequenced sample consisted of naive CD8+ T cells from blood, with Jurkat cell RNA spiked in. Specified subset: FACS-sorted CD8+CD4-CCR7+CD45RA+ naive T cells. All receptors come from a human donor in good health. Some libraries in this study had Jurkat cell RNA spiked in.

This clonotype appeared a few times. The J gene is TRBJ2-7, the V gene TRBV10-3; 7 nucleotides match TRBD2. The CDR3 extends over 15 amino acids. V lost 4 bases, J lost 2 bases, and 8 bases stayed unmatched. CDR1 ENHRY and CDR2 SYGVKD come from the germline V gene. The CDR3 protein is CAISGGGTSTYEQYF. DNA of the CDR3: TGTGCCATCAGTGGGGGGGGGACTTCCACCTACGAGCAGTACTTC.

This clonotype has more than one count but fewer than ten. The V and J genes are TRBV12-3 or TRBV12-4 and TRBJ2-1, with 8 bases fitting TRBD1. The CDR3 totals 13 residues. V lost 7 bases, J lost 6 bases, and 5 bases stayed unmatched. CDR3 DNA sequence: TGTGCCAGCAATGGACAGGGTGGCAATGAGCAGTTCTTC. As protein: CASNGQGGNEQFF.

This clonotype was observed a few times. The chain recombines TRBV20-1 with TRBJ2-3, with TRBD2 matching 13 bases. Germline V gene sequence: CDR1 DFQATT, CDR2 SNEGSKA (reference sequence). This CDR3 spans 17 amino acids. J gave up 1 base and V 6 bases, and 10 bases lay outside the gene matches. CDR3: CSAQGLAGVVGTDTQYF. CDR3 sequence (DNA): TGCAGTGCCCAAGGACTAGCGGGAGTTGTCGGCACAGATACGCAGTATTTT.

This clonotype appeared a few times. The chain recombines TRBV15 with TRBJ2-5, with D uncertain. In germline, CDR1 is LNHNV, CDR2 YYDKDF (reference sequence). V lost 4 bases and J 0 bases, leaving 18 bases between the germline ends. The CDR3 has 17 residues. The CDR3 spells CATSIHSSPSDQETQYF. CDR3 DNA sequence: TGTGCCACCAGCATCCACAGTTCGCCGAGCGACCAAGAGACCCAGTACTTC.

This chain uses TRBV4-2 with TRBJ2-2; TRBD2 is a possible D gene (6 bases). Germline CDR1 reads LGHNA; CDR2 reads YNFKEQ. This CDR3 is built from 16 residues. V was clipped by 4 bases and J by 7 bases, with 19 bases between them. DNA of the CDR3: TGTGCCAGCAGCCCAGCCCCTCCCGGGAGTGGCGGGGAGCTGTTTTTT. Translating gives CASSPAPPGSGGELFF.

This clonotype was detected many times. The chain links TRBV7-9 to TRBJ2-7; D is possibly TRBD1 (6 bases). This CDR3 comprises 12 residues. Trimming pared 5 bases from V and 3 bases from J, leaving 8 bases between. The V gene's germline CDR1 is SEHNR and CDR2 FQNEAQ (reference sequence). The CDR3 sequence: CASSKDSYEQYF. In DNA form, the CDR3 reads TGTGCCAGCAGCAAGGACAGCTACGAGCAGTACTTC. Complete variable domain (other parts from reference TRBV7-9 and TRBJ2-7): DTGVSQNPRHKITKRGQNVTFRCDPISEHNRLYWYRQTLGQGPEFLTYFQNEAQLEKSRLLSDRFSAERPKGSFSTLEIQRTEQGDSAMYLCASSKDSYEQYFGPGTRLTVT.

The V call is TRBV30, the J call TRBJ1-2, with TRBD1 identical over 9 bases. The CDR3 consists of 14 residues. From germline, CDR1 is GTSNPN and CDR2 SVGIG (reference sequence). Trimming took 8 bases from V and 4 from J; bases not matched to a gene: 11. The CDR3 sequence is CAQNRDRDAYGYTF. The CDR3 DNA sequence: TGTGCCCAAAATCGGGACAGGGACGCCTATGGCTACACCTTC.

Turning to this clonotype: A read error is possible here, since a much larger clone lies one base away. V is TRBV20-1 and J is TRBJ1-6, with 10 bases aligning to TRBD1. CDR1 is DFQATT, CDR2 SNEGSKA, per germline (reference sequence). The CDR3 covers 14 residues. The CDR3 protein is CRAEAGTGVSPLHF. The CDR3 DNA sequence: TGCAGAGCAGAGGCCGGGACAGGGGTTTCACCCCTCCACTTT.

This clonotype was seen repeatedly, ten times or more. The chain couples TRBV5-1 to TRBJ2-6; no firm D call. This CDR3 spans 19 amino acids. Germline V gene lookup returns CDR1 SGHRS and CDR2 YFSETQ. V dropped 0 bases and J dropped 0 bases, with 16 bases sitting between them. The CDR3 sequence is CASSLAQVILASGANVLTF. The DNA for the CDR3 is TGCGCCAGCAGCTTGGCCCAGGTCATATTGGCCTCTGGGGCCAACGTCCTGACTTTC. The whole variable domain, remainder taken from reference TRBV5-1 and TRBJ2-6, is KAGVTQTPRYLIKTRGQQVTLSCSPISGHRSVSWYQQTPGQGLQFLFEYFSETQRNKGNFPGRFSGRQFSNSRSEMNVSTLELGDSALYLCASSLAQVILASGANVLTFGAGSRLTVL.

This clonotype appeared a few times. A much larger clone lies one base from this, so it may be a read error. The rearrangement joins TRBV7-2 to TRBJ1-1; the D is unclear. The CDR3 length is 16 residues. Looked up from germline, CDR1 is SGHTA and CDR2 is FQGNSA. For the CDR3, the DNA is TGTGCCGGCAGCCCCACTTCGGCAGAGATGAACACTGAAGCTTTCTTT. Its translation: CAGSPTSAEMNTEAFF.

Concerning this clonotype: One base away lies a much larger clone, so this may be a sequencing read error. As the CDR3 is not closed by the conserved phenylalanine or tryptophan, this likely results from a read error. The CDR3 region is CASSSGGGEQYL. CDR3 nucleotides: TGTGCCAGCAGCTCAGGGGGCGGGGAGCAGTACCTC. The chain uses TRBV7-9 and TRBJ2-7, with TRBD1 identical over 8 bases. Germline values: CDR1 SEHNR, CDR2 FQNEAQ (reference sequence). The V segment lost 4 bases and the J segment 7 bases; nucleotides outside the gene matches: 3. The CDR3 sequence is 12 residues long.

The J gene is TRBJ2-6, the V gene TRBV10-2; 7 bases fit TRBD1. Trimming cost V 9 bases and J 0 bases; bases outside gene matches: 11. The CDR3 covers 17 residues. Germline assignment: CDR1 WSHSY and CDR2 SAAADI. DNA for the CDR3: TGCGCCAGTTACCGGGACAGTAAACACTCTGGGGCCAACGTCCTGACTTTC. It translates to CASYRDSKHSGANVLTF.

V usage is TRBV20-1 and J usage is TRBJ2-7; D gene unclear. V shed 0 bases and J shed 0 bases, with 15 bases lying between them. Germline V CDR1 and CDR2: DFQATT, SNEGSKA (reference sequence). This CDR3 is built from 16 residues. As DNA, the CDR3 is TGCAGTGCTAGAGATCCCCCCAACCAGATCTCCTACGAGCAGTACTTC. It translates to CSARDPPNQISYEQYF.

In its sample, this clonotype was seen many times. This rearrangement joins TRBV30 to TRBJ2-3; 8 bases are a match to TRBD2. The V segment lost 3 bases and the J segment 0 bases; nucleotides outside the gene matches: 5. This CDR3 has 15 residues. The germline V gene has CDR1 GTSNPN and CDR2 SVGIG (reference sequence). The CDR3 sequence is CAWSYGGASTDTQYF. CDR3 DNA sequence: TGTGCCTGGAGCTACGGGGGGGCAAGCACAGATACGCAGTATTTT.

This chain uses TRBV2 with TRBJ1-1; 11 bases are a match to TRBD1. Germline V lookup: CDR1 SNHLY, CDR2 FYNNEI. Germline trimming cut 4 bases from V and 3 bases from J; bases unmatched to any gene: 10. The length of the CDR3 is 17 residues. In DNA, the CDR3 is TGTGCCAGCAGTGTCCCGGGACAGGGGGTTTGGGACACTGAAGCTTTCTTT. Translated, it gives CASSVPGQGVWDTEAFF.

As to this clonotype: This clone may be a read error of a much larger clone one base away. This chain connects TRBV29-1 to TRBJ2-3; D is ambiguous. Trimming stripped 4 bases from V and 1 base from J, with 12 bases between. Germline CDR1 SQVTM, CDR2 ANQGSEA. The CDR3 spans 14 residues. The DNA of the CDR3 is TGCAGCGTTGTTCGCCAGAGTGGCACAGATACGCAGTATTTT. Its translation is CSVVRQSGTDTQYF.

This clonotype was seen repeatedly, ten times or more. The chain has TRBV11-2 and TRBJ2-5; D is uncertain. The germline V and J ends were trimmed by 1 base and 5 bases, with 11 bases remaining between them. Germline CDR1 SGHAT, CDR2 FQNNGV. This CDR3 has 14 residues. In DNA form, the CDR3 reads TGTGCCAGCAGCTTAGTGGGTGGAAGGGAGACCCAGTACTTC. Translated: CASSLVGGRETQYF.

The J gene is TRBJ1-2, the V gene TRBV3-2. TRBV3-2 constitutes a pseudogene. The CDR3 extends over 16 amino acids. Here the CDR3 DNA reads TGTGCCAGCAGCCAAGATCAGGTTGGAGCTAACTATGGCTACACCTTC. Translating gives CASSQDQVGANYGYTF.

Only a few counts were recorded for this clonotype. The chain couples TRBV6-5 to TRBJ2-1, with unresolved D. CDR3 size: 14 residues. CDR1 MNHEY and CDR2 SVGAGI come from the germline V gene. Between the trimmed V and J ends, which lost 2 bases and 7 bases, there was a span of 12 bases. CDR3 nucleotide sequence: TGTGCCAGCAGTTACGGACCATACGGAAATGAGCAGTTCTTC. Its translation is CASSYGPYGNEQFF.

This clonotype was seen a few times. The chain couples TRBV4-3 to TRBJ2-7, with D perhaps assigned TRBD1 or TRBD2 (5 bases each). The CDR3 loop spans 15 amino acids. Per germline, CDR1 LGHNA and CDR2 YSLEER. Trimming removed 0 bases from V and 6 bases from J, with 15 bases in between. The CDR3 region is CASSQDGGGQGEQYF. CDR3 bases: TGCGCCAGCAGCCAAGATGGTGGAGGCCAGGGCGAGCAGTACTTC.

This clonotype appeared many times. This chain connects TRBV5-1 to TRBJ2-3, with D unclear. Trimming pared 1 base from V and 2 bases from J, leaving 8 bases between. This CDR3 comprises 14 residues. Germline V gene sequence: CDR1 SGHRS, CDR2 YFSETQ. CDR3 sequence: CASSLYGYTDTQYF. The DNA for the CDR3 is TGCGCCAGCAGCTTGTATGGTTACACAGATACGCAGTATTTT.

Comment on this clonotype: This may come from a read error, since a much larger clone is one base off. This CDR3 is missing its conserved last phenylalanine or tryptophan, likely due to a read error. V and J are TRBV29-1 and TRBJ2-5, with D possibly being TRBD2 (6 bases). The CDR3 spans 14 residues. Trimming left V 4 bases short and J 2 bases short, with 14 bases between. Per the germline V gene, CDR1 is SQVTM and CDR2 is ANQGSEA. CDR3 coding DNA: TGCAGCGTTGTCGGAGCGGGTACTCAAGAGACCCAGTACTCC. Translated, it gives CSVVGAGTQETQYS.

Notes on this clonotype: With a much larger clone just one base away, this may be a read error. This chain connects TRBV2 to TRBJ2-3; the match to TRBD2 covers 8 bases. Germline V gene lookup returns CDR1 SNHLY and CDR2 FYNNEI. The CDR3 has 15 amino acids. Trimming at V came to 6 bases and at J to 2 bases, leaving 7 bases not matched to a gene. The CDR3 region has the DNA TGTGCCAGCAGAGACGGGAGGGCCATCACAGATACGCAGTATTTT. Amino acids: CASRDGRAITDTQYF.

This clonotype was recorded many times. The chain links TRBV4-3 to TRBJ1-6; D is ambiguous. The CDR3 has 18 residues. Trimming pared 1 base from V and 0 bases from J, leaving 13 bases between. From germline, CDR1 is LGHNA and CDR2 YSLEER. This CDR3 is CASSQVGPGSSYNSPLHF. The CDR3 bases are TGCGCCAGCAGCCAAGTTGGTCCGGGGAGCTCCTATAATTCACCCCTCCACTTT.

As concerns this clonotype: This sequence may be a read error, since a much larger clone differs from it by one base. Because the CDR3 is missing its conserved closing phenylalanine or tryptophan, this is likely a read error. The chain recombines TRBV14 with TRBJ2-3; possible D gene TRBD2, 6 bases. CDR1 and CDR2 from the germline V gene are SGHDN and FVKESK. The V and J ends lost 6 bases and 5 bases respectively, with 12 bases between them. There are 13 residues in the CDR3. The CDR3 here is CASSWTTRDTQYL. In nucleotides, the CDR3 is TGTGCCAGCAGTTGGACTACCCGAGATACGCAGTATCTT.

This clonotype was found many times. The DNA of the CDR3 is TGCAGTGCTAGGCCAACCGGACAGGGAGTGGGTCCTGAAGCTTTCTTT. This translates into CSARPTGQGVGPEAFF. The chain carries TRBV20-1 and TRBJ1-1, with 8 bases aligning to TRBD1. After removal of 3 bases from V and 6 bases from J, the junction contained 15 bases not matched to a gene. Germline V gives CDR1 DFQATT, CDR2 SNEGSKA (reference sequence). CDR3 length: 16 amino acids.

There are many counts of this clonotype. The chain employs TRBV7-9 and TRBJ1-2; D gene uncertain. Germline CDR1 SEHNR, CDR2 FQNEAQ (reference sequence). The CDR3 spans 15 residues. V lost 4 bases, J lost 5 bases, and 17 bases lay in between. DNA of the CDR3: TGTGCCAGCAGCTCCCCGGACGGGGTGGAGTATGGCTACACCTTC. Protein sequence: CASSSPDGVEYGYTF.

V gene TRBV7-9 combines with J gene TRBJ2-2; 12 bases are a match to TRBD2. The CDR3 has 16 amino acids. The ends lost 4 bases at V and 6 bases at J; junction bases unmatched: 6. Looked up from germline, CDR1 is SEHNR and CDR2 is FQNEAQ (reference sequence). The CDR3 here is CASSSASGGASGELFF. As DNA, the CDR3 is TGTGCCAGCAGCTCCGCTAGCGGGGGGGCCTCCGGGGAGCTGTTTTTT.

Points on this clonotype: A much bigger clone sits one base away, suggesting this may be a read error. The chain joins TRBV14 to TRBJ1-1; no reliable D call. This CDR3 has 15 amino acids. Germline assignment: CDR1 SGHDN and CDR2 FVKESK. The CDR3 DNA is TGTGCCAGCAACCAAGTTGCAGGAGTGAACACTGAAGCTTTCTTT. Encoded protein: CASNQVAGVNTEAFF. The full variable domain, completed using reference TRBV14 and TRBJ1-1, is EAGVTQFPSHSVIEKGQTVTLRCDPISGHDNLYWYRRVMGKEIKFLLHFVKESKQDESGMPNNRFLAERTGGTYSTLKVQPAELEDSGVYFCASNQVAGVNTEAFFGQGTRLTVV.